These 10 T cell receptor beta chains were all obtained from the same sample, sequenced in a study of blood T cells in healthy people across ages. The second PCR ran roughly 6 to 11 cycles with a sample-barcoded 5' primer and J-beta primers. A single record per CDR3 protein comes from TCRdb applying MiXCR to the 5' RACE reads. The sample contains about 640,000 distinct CDR3 sequences, around 54% of which appear only once. Sequencing used blood. Receptors were obtained from a man aged 60 to 75 in good health.

This clonotype was seen only a few times. The V gene is TRBV2, the J gene TRBJ1-6, with D uncertain. V shed 2 bases and J shed 0 bases, with 5 bases lying between them. The CDR3 contains 15 residues. CDR1 is SNHLY, CDR2 FYNNEI, per germline. CDR3 nucleotides: TGTGCCAGCAGTGAACTGAGCTCCTATAATTCACCCCTCCACTTT. Its protein is CASSELSSYNSPLHF.

This clonotype was seen ten or more times. This chain links TRBV6-6 with TRBJ1-1, with unresolved D. Trimming cost V 7 bases and J 4 bases, with 7 bases left between them. The CDR3 has 11 amino acids. CDR1 is MNHNY, CDR2 SVGAGI, per germline (reference sequence). The CDR3 sequence is CASTETTEAFF. The CDR3 DNA is TGTGCCAGCACCGAGACCACTGAAGCTTTCTTT.

This rearrangement joins TRBV5-1 to TRBJ2-1; TRBD2 matches 9 bases. J gave up 7 bases and V 1 base, and 6 bases lay outside the gene matches. The CDR3 sequence is 15 residues long. CDR1 and CDR2 from the germline V gene are SGHRS and YFSETQ. The CDR3 here is CASSLQAGGLNEQFF. The CDR3 coding sequence is TGCGCCAGCAGCTTGCAGGCGGGGGGGCTGAATGAGCAGTTCTTC.

To note about this clonotype: A much larger clone differs by one base, so this may be a read error. The CDR3 sequence is CASGQYQGLAKNIQYF. CDR3 DNA sequence: TGTGCCAGCGGCCAGTACCAGGGGTTAGCCAAAAACATTCAGTACTTC. This chain links TRBV4-2 with TRBJ2-4; tentative D call: TRBD1 (6 bases). This CDR3 has 16 amino acids. The germline V gene encodes CDR1 LGHNA and CDR2 YNFKEQ.

For this clonotype: An end of the junction does not agree with germline; a read error may underlie this. The V call is TRBV5-6, the J call TRBJ2-7; tentative D call: TRBD1 (6 bases). Germline CDR1 is SGHDT and CDR2 is YYEEEE. This CDR3 is 16 amino acids long. The CDR3 DNA sequence: TGCGCCAGCAGTCTTCGGGCAGGGGTCTTTTCCTACGAGCAGTACTTC. Its translation is CASSLRAGVFSYEQYF.

This clonotype was picked up one time. V usage is TRBV20-1 and J usage is TRBJ2-5; 8 nucleotides line up with TRBD2. In germline, CDR1 is DFQATT, CDR2 SNEGSKA (reference sequence). The CDR3 has 15 residues. V trimming: 2 bases; J trimming: 0 bases; junction bases outside the gene matches: 5. The DNA of the CDR3 is TGCAGTGCTAGATCAGCGGGGGCCCACCAAGAGACCCAGTACTTC. It translates to CSARSAGAHQETQYF.

V usage is TRBV4-1 and J usage is TRBJ2-6; D is uncertain. V was cut by 0 bases and J by 2 bases, with 8 bases left in between. CDR3 length: 16 residues. Germline V CDR1 and CDR2: MGHRA, YSYEKL. The CDR3 is CASSQDLTAGANVLTF. In nucleotides, the CDR3 is TGCGCCAGCAGCCAAGACCTCACGGCTGGGGCCAACGTCCTGACTTTC.

This clonotype has just a few counts. V usage is TRBV7-2 and J usage is TRBJ1-1, with 7 bases aligning to TRBD1. The CDR3 runs to 13 residues. The V gene's germline CDR1 is SGHTA and CDR2 FQGNSA. V was pared by 5 bases and J by 5 bases, with 5 bases of the junction left unmatched. Written as DNA, the CDR3 is TGTGCCAGCAGCCCCTGGACAGGTACTGAAGCTTTCTTT. Its protein product is CASSPWTGTEAFF.

This chain joins TRBV28 and TRBJ2-7; D is uncertain. The CDR3 runs 15 residues. Germline V gene lookup returns CDR1 MDHEN and CDR2 SYDVKM. V was trimmed by 3 bases and J by 0 bases, leaving 12 bases between them. CDR3 protein: CASSFSKGSSYEQYF. The DNA of the CDR3 is TGTGCCAGCAGTTTTAGTAAAGGGTCCTCCTACGAGCAGTACTTC.

In this sample, this clonotype turned up a few times. The chain recombines TRBV5-1 with TRBJ1-5; TRBD1 might be the D (6 bases). The CDR3 sequence is 16 residues long. V gave up 0 bases and J gave up 0 bases, with 10 bases separating them. Per germline, CDR1 SGHRS and CDR2 YFSETQ. For the CDR3, the DNA is TGCGCCAGCAGCTTGGAAGGGGGGACTAGCAATCAGCCCCAGCATTTT. It yields the protein CASSLEGGTSNQPQHF.